Listed below are T cell receptor beta chains from one sample, sequenced in a study of OX40 agonist ivuxolimab in advanced cancers. Repertoires were generated with immunoSEQ multiplex PCR, while TCRdb's copy carries only in-frame clones and drops some. The sample lists about 68,000 clones, about 84% seen once, with approximately 0.68% in the top ten. The material was CD4+ or CD8+ T cells sorted from blood, obtained in a trial of the OX40 agonist ivuxolimab. These receptors all stem from an adult with an advanced solid tumor such as melanoma, head and neck, liver or kidney cancer. Each CDR3 is given without its conserved first and last residue. Fields, in order: V gene, D gene, J gene, CDR3 protein. A D gene is named only where the DNA matches it firmly.

v_gene: TRBV9
d_gene: .
j_gene: TRBJ2-2
CDR3aa: ASSKKGPDTGELF

v_gene: TRBV9
d_gene: .
j_gene: TRBJ2-2
CDR3aa: ASSVSLQGASTGELF

v_gene: TRBV19
d_gene: TRBD1
j_gene: TRBJ2-3
CDR3aa: ASSSGQGVTDTQY

v_gene: TRBV5-4
d_gene: TRBD1
j_gene: TRBJ1-2
CDR3aa: ASSLGGQGPYGYT

v_gene: TRBV11-2
d_gene: TRBD1
j_gene: TRBJ1-1
CDR3aa: ASSEQTGFMNTEAF

v_gene: TRBV5-4
d_gene: .
j_gene: TRBJ2-2
CDR3aa: ASSFDIANTGELF

v_gene: TRBV7-2
d_gene: .
j_gene: TRBJ1-5
CDR3aa: ASSSGVVGTQH

v_gene: TRBV9
d_gene: TRBD1
j_gene: TRBJ1-2
CDR3aa: ASSEWTGDYGYT

v_gene: TRBV6-5
d_gene: .
j_gene: TRBJ2-7
CDR3aa: ASSNGNEQY

v_gene: TRBV7-8
d_gene: .
j_gene: TRBJ2-7
CDR3aa: ASSRWPDSYEQY

v_gene: TRBV5-6
d_gene: .
j_gene: TRBJ1-2
CDR3aa: ASSLVGRAYGYT

v_gene: TRBV5-1
d_gene: TRBD1
j_gene: TRBJ1-1
CDR3aa: ASSQDRAITEAF

v_gene: TRBV7-9
d_gene: .
j_gene: TRBJ1-2
CDR3aa: ASSQGPFRNYGYT

v_gene: TRBV4-2
d_gene: .
j_gene: TRBJ1-6
CDR3aa: ASSQDPLLGSPLH

v_gene: TRBV4-3
d_gene: .
j_gene: TRBJ2-3
CDR3aa: ASSQVAGGADTQY

v_gene: TRBV5-4
d_gene: .
j_gene: TRBJ1-2
CDR3aa: ASSPGQSRNYGYT

v_gene: TRBV15
d_gene: .
j_gene: TRBJ1-2
CDR3aa: ATSRGTQHGYT

v_gene: TRBV19
d_gene: .
j_gene: TRBJ1-5
CDR3aa: ASSIQGTDQPQH

v_gene: TRBV5-1
d_gene: TRBD1
j_gene: TRBJ1-2
CDR3aa: ASSSGDSYGYT

v_gene: TRBV4-1
d_gene: TRBD1
j_gene: TRBJ1-1
CDR3aa: ASSPGGRSLNTEAF